Following are 16 T cell receptor beta chains from one sample sequenced in a study of neurological immune-mediated disorders. The time point here: longitudinal time-point 2. MiXCR, applied by TCRdb to the 5' RACE reads, yields one record per CDR3 protein. Here the sample spans about 80,000 distinct CDR3 sequences, approximately 6% being singletons. The material sequenced was PBMCs. Receptors originate from an older woman with multiple sclerosis.

This clonotype was found many times. In DNA form, the CDR3 reads TGTGCCATCAGTGAGGGGCCAGGGGGCGGAGGCTACACCTTC. Its translation: CAISEGPGGGGYTF. V gene TRBV10-3 combines with J gene TRBJ1-2; 8 bases map to TRBD1. Germline V gene sequence: CDR1 ENHRY, CDR2 SYGVKD. Trimming at V came to 2 bases and at J to 8 bases, leaving 7 bases not matched to a gene. CDR3 size: 14 residues.

Concerning this clonotype: This could be a read error, since a much larger clone is one nucleotide away. CDR3 nucleotide sequence: TGTTCCAGCAGTCACCGGGACATTGCAACTAATGAAAAACTGTTTTTT. Protein sequence: CSSSHRDIATNEKLFF. The chain joins TRBV12-3 or TRBV12-4 to TRBJ1-4; perhaps TRBD1 as D (6 bases). The CDR3 spans 16 residues.

This clonotype was seen ten or more times. The chain couples TRBV6-5 to TRBJ2-3, with D perhaps matching TRBD1 or TRBD2 (5 bases each). The germline V gene has CDR1 MNHEY and CDR2 SVGAGI. The CDR3 has 14 residues. Between the trimmed V and J ends, which lost 6 bases and 6 bases, there was a span of 16 bases. The CDR3, as DNA: TGTGCCAGCAGACCCAGACGGGGCCTCGATACGCAGTATTTT. Its translation: CASRPRRGLDTQYF.

Comment on this clonotype: A junction boundary mismatches the germline segment, possibly from a read error. J is TRBJ2-1 and V is TRBV5-1; D is ambiguous. This CDR3 comprises 15 residues. Looked up from germline, CDR1 is SGHRS and CDR2 is YFSETQ. The CDR3 DNA sequence: TGCGCCAGCAGCGGAAGGGCTAGAAGTTACAGTGAGCAGTCCTTC. Its translation: CASSGRARSYSEQSF.

There are many counts of this clonotype. The rearrangement uses TRBV24-1 and TRBJ2-5; TRBD2 matches at 7 bases. Per germline, CDR1 KGHDR and CDR2 SFDVKD. The V segment lost 4 bases and the J segment 4 bases; nucleotides outside the gene matches: 8. CDR3 length equals 15 residues. The CDR3 DNA sequence: TGTGCCACCAGTGACCGGGGAGGGTACGCAGAGACCCAGTACTTC. This encodes CATSDRGGYAETQYF.

This clonotype was seen at least ten times. This rearrangement joins TRBV7-8 to TRBJ2-1; 9 bases are shared with TRBD1. The CDR3 spans 15 residues. Germline CDR1 and CDR2: SGHVS and FQNEAQ. V was pared by 3 bases and J by 4 bases, with 4 bases of the junction left unmatched. CDR3 sequence: CASSFSDRGYNEQFF. Here the CDR3 DNA reads TGTGCCAGCAGCTTCTCGGACAGGGGATACAATGAGCAGTTCTTC.

Many counts were recorded for this clonotype. The chain has TRBV5-1 and TRBJ1-2, with TRBD1 matching over 7 bases. Germline trimming cut 1 base from V and 13 bases from J; bases unmatched to any gene: 10. Per the germline V gene, CDR1 is SGHRS and CDR2 is YFSETQ. The CDR3 loop spans 13 amino acids. CDR3 region: CASSLRGDRGATF. CDR3 in DNA: TGCGCCAGCAGCTTGCGTGGGGACAGAGGAGCCACCTTC.

This clonotype was detected ten times or more. The gene calls are TRBV5-1 and TRBJ1-6, with TRBD1 identical over 8 bases. This CDR3 is 17 amino acids long. The germline V gene encodes CDR1 SGHRS and CDR2 YFSETQ. Losses at the gene ends were 0 bases for V and 9 bases for J; bases not matched to a gene: 11. CDR3: CASSLALGGQGGSPLHF. DNA for the CDR3: TGCGCCAGCAGCTTGGCCTTGGGAGGACAGGGCGGTTCACCCCTCCACTTT.

Many counts were recorded for this clonotype. The chain links TRBV4-1 to TRBJ1-6; D is ambiguous. The CDR3 is 12 amino acids. Germline V gene data show CDR1 as MGHRA and CDR2 as YSYEKL. V shed 1 base and J shed 9 bases, with 4 bases lying between them. The CDR3 DNA reads as TGCGCCAGCAGCCAAGGTCTTTCACCCCTCCACTTT. Amino acids: CASSQGLSPLHF.

Ten or more counts support this clonotype. The V gene is TRBV20-1, the J gene TRBJ1-2; unclear D gene. CDR1 is DFQATT and CDR2 is SNEGSKA in the germline V gene (reference sequence). This CDR3 region has 13 residues. Trimming took off 1 base at V and 6 bases at J, with 12 bases between the two ends. The CDR3 DNA sequence: TGCAGTGCTAGAGGGTTAGGCGGTGATGGCTACACCTTC. Translating it yields CSARGLGGDGYTF.

This clonotype has at least ten counts. The chain uses TRBV5-4 and TRBJ2-7; D gene ambiguous. CDR1 and CDR2 from the germline V gene are SGHNT and YYREEE (reference sequence). The germline V and J ends were trimmed by 2 bases and 2 bases, with 5 bases remaining between them. This CDR3 is built from 12 residues. Here the CDR3 DNA reads TGTGCCAGCAGCTTAGGCGCCTACGAGCAGTACTTC. Translated, it gives CASSLGAYEQYF.

This clonotype was counted at least ten times. This chain connects TRBV5-1 to TRBJ2-7, with 8 bases aligning to TRBD2. This CDR3 has 15 amino acids. Germline loops: CDR1 SGHRS, CDR2 YFSETQ. The J segment lost 3 bases and the V segment lost 0 bases, leaving 5 bases of the junction unmatched. Written as DNA, the CDR3 is TGCGCCAGCAGCTTGGAGGGCGGGAGGTACTACGAGCAGTACTTC. Translation gives CASSLEGGRYYEQYF.

This clonotype was seen many times. The rearrangement uses TRBV3-1 and TRBJ2-3; tentative D call: TRBD2 (6 bases). The CDR3 covers 17 residues. Germline lookup yields CDR1 LGHDT and CDR2 YNNKEL (reference sequence). V gave up 0 bases and J gave up 0 bases, with 13 bases separating them. The CDR3 protein is CASSQERLGHSTDTQYF. CDR3 in DNA: TGTGCCAGCAGCCAAGAAAGACTAGGGCATAGCACAGATACGCAGTATTTT.

This clonotype was recorded at least ten times. J is TRBJ1-1 and V is TRBV10-3, with unresolved D. With 8 bases removed from V and 5 bases from J, the gap between germline ends came to 12 bases. The germline V gene has CDR1 ENHRY and CDR2 SYGVKD. The CDR3 loop spans 12 amino acids. In DNA form, the CDR3 reads TGTGCCATCGGTTCAAAAACGACTGAAGCTTTCTTT. It is translated as CAIGSKTTEAFF.

In its sample, this clonotype was seen many times. J is TRBJ2-7 and V is TRBV5-1, with D possibly TRBD1 on 5 matching bases. CDR3 length: 13 amino acids. Trimming removed 8 bases from V and 1 base from J, with 13 bases in between. CDR1 and CDR2 (germline): SGHRS, YFSETQ. DNA for the CDR3: TGCGCCAGTTTTGGGGCAGGATCCTACGAGCAGTACTTC. It specifies CASFGAGSYEQYF.

This clonotype was counted at least ten times. The chain employs TRBV27 and TRBJ2-7; 7 bases are a match to TRBD1. CDR3 size: 17 residues. Trimming removed 5 bases from V and 4 bases from J; junction bases left unmatched: 17. Germline CDR1 is MNHEY and CDR2 is SMNVEV (reference sequence). In DNA, the CDR3 is TGTGCCAGCAGTCAACCCCTGACAGGGCGACACCCATACGAGCAGTACTTC. This translates into CASSQPLTGRHPYEQYF.